This is a list of T cell receptor beta chains from one sample in a study of neurological immune-mediated disorders. TCRdb re-analysed the 5' RACE reads in MiXCR, keeping a single row per CDR3 protein. The data hold fewer than 45,000 distinct CDR3 sequences, with around 7.8% observed a single time. The sequencing input was PBMCs. The source of these receptors is a woman in her 40s in good health. CDR3s leave out the opening cysteine and the closing phenylalanine or tryptophan. A D gene is named only where the DNA matches it firmly.

ASSLGTSYNSPLH	13	NA	TRBV5-1	TRBJ1-6
ASSLLVAGALSSYNEQF	17	TRBD2	TRBV5-6	TRBJ2-1
ASTNNTEQY	9	NA	TRBV12-3/TRBV12-4	TRBJ2-7
ASSFSVAAYEQY	12	NA	TRBV12-3/TRBV12-4	TRBJ2-7
ASSLTGNTEAF	11	NA	TRBV12-3/TRBV12-4	TRBJ1-1
SARPSVGLVNNEQF	14	TRBD2	TRBV20-1	TRBJ2-1
ASSVDPFGDRAAKTQY	16	NA	TRBV9	TRBJ2-5
ASTPQVNTEAF	11	NA	TRBV12-3/TRBV12-4	TRBJ1-1
ASSLGPLVRAGGFYNEQF	18	NA	TRBV27	TRBJ2-1
ASSRGPSQETQY	12	NA	TRBV6-2/TRBV6-3	TRBJ2-5
ASSLSSGSDTQY	12	TRBD2	TRBV7-9	TRBJ2-3
ASRYEGQYQPQH	12	NA	TRBV12-3/TRBV12-4	TRBJ1-5
ASSSGQLKQPQH	12	NA	TRBV12-3/TRBV12-4	TRBJ1-5
ASSLRTSGGATDTQY	15	TRBD2	TRBV7-2	TRBJ2-3
ASSRGSSTDTQY	12	NA	TRBV5-6	TRBJ2-3
ATSRVGTGRGYEQY	14	NA	TRBV15	TRBJ2-7
ASSVNLHTQY	10	NA	TRBV6-1	TRBJ2-3
ASSLGTSNEQF	11	TRBD2	TRBV5-1	TRBJ2-1
ASSWGRLNEQF	11	NA	TRBV5-1	TRBJ2-1
ASSSATVYNEQF	12	NA	TRBV7-3	TRBJ2-1
ASRGLAGGHEEY	12	TRBD2	TRBV3-1	TRBJ2-7
ASRGTVLRNIQY	12	NA	TRBV6-2/TRBV6-3	TRBJ2-4
SATDRQPYNEQF	12	NA	TRBV20-1	TRBJ2-1
SAQGALTYNSPLH	13	TRBD1	TRBV20-1	TRBJ1-6
ANSHSHSGSVYEQY	14	TRBD2	TRBV9	TRBJ2-7
SARGGKYEQY	10	NA	TRBV20-1	TRBJ2-7
ASSRLAGGPETQY	13	TRBD2	TRBV6-2/TRBV6-3	TRBJ2-5
ASSLVGESNQPQH	13	NA	TRBV7-2	TRBJ1-5
SASSGADPNEQF	12	TRBD2	TRBV20-1	TRBJ2-1
ASSYRGGPEQY	11	TRBD2	TRBV27	TRBJ2-7
ASSYLGPGSYGYT	13	NA	TRBV6-6	TRBJ1-2
ASSLPQTSGYPDTQY	15	TRBD2	TRBV5-1	TRBJ2-3
ASSVGGATNEQY	12	NA	TRBV9	TRBJ2-7
ASSFGLAGVPISYNEQF	17	TRBD2	TRBV5-6	TRBJ2-1
ASSQTSGGATTDTQY	15	TRBD2	TRBV7-6	TRBJ2-3
ASRLQGATNEKLF	13	TRBD1	TRBV2	TRBJ1-4
ASSPQAAGANVLT	13	NA	TRBV5-1	TRBJ2-6
ASSPTERDTEAF	12	NA	TRBV18	TRBJ1-1
ASSWTSGVGGELF	13	TRBD2	TRBV6-1	TRBJ2-2
AWSHGGGGITEAF	13	NA	TRBV30	TRBJ1-1
SVPIQGTEAF	10	TRBD1	TRBV29-1	TRBJ1-1
ASSHWDRNTEAF	12	TRBD1	TRBV12-3/TRBV12-4	TRBJ1-1
IARRGTEAF	9	NA	TRBV20-1	TRBJ1-1
ATSRDTDTQY	10	NA	TRBV15	TRBJ2-3
ASSQESRGLYGYT	13	NA	TRBV3-1	TRBJ1-2
ASSLAGDDTQY	11	TRBD2	TRBV5-6	TRBJ2-3
ASSLGMSGRPLNINNEQF	18	TRBD2	TRBV7-6	TRBJ2-1
ASSSRQGGGTNEKLF	15	TRBD1	TRBV4-2	TRBJ1-4
AWSVSLVTGELF	12	NA	TRBV30	TRBJ2-2
ASSWTGGDGTEAF	13	TRBD1	TRBV5-1	TRBJ1-1